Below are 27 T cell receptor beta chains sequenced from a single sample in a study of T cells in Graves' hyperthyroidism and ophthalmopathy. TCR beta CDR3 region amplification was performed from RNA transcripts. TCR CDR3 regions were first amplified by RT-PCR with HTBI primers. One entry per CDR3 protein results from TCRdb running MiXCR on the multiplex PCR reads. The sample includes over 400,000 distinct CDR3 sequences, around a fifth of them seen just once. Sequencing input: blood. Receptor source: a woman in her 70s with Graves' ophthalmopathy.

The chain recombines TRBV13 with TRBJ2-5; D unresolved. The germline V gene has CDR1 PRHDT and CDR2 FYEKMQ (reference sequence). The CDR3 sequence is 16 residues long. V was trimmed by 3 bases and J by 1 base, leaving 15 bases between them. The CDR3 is CASSLGDIWPQETQYF. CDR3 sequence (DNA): TGTGCCAGCAGCTTGGGCGACATATGGCCCCAAGAGACCCAGTACTTC.

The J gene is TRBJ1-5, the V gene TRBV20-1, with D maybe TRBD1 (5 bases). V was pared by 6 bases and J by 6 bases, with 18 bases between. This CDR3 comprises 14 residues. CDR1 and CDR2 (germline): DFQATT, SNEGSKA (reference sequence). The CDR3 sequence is CSATRDVWGQPQHF. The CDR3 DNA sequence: TGCAGTGCCACCCGGGACGTATGGGGTCAGCCCCAGCATTTT.

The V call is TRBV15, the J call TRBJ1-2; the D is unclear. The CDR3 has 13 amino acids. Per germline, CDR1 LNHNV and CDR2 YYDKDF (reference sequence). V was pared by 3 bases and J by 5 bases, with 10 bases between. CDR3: CATSRVRGYGYTF. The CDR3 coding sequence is TGTGCCACCAGCAGGGTGCGGGGATATGGCTACACCTTC.

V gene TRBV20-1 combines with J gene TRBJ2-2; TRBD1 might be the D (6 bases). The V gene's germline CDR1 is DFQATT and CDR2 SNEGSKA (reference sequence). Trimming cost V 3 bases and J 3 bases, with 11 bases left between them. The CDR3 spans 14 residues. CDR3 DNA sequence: TGCAGTGCTAGCCGTAACAGGGACACCGGGGAGCTGTTTTTT. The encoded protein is CSASRNRDTGELFF.

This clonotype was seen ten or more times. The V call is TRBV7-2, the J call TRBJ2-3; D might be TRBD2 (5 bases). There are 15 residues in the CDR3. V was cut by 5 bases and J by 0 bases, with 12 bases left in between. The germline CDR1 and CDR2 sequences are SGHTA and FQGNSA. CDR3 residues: CASSQSAVSTDTQYF. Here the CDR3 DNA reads TGTGCCAGCAGCCAGTCAGCGGTTAGCACAGATACGCAGTATTTT.

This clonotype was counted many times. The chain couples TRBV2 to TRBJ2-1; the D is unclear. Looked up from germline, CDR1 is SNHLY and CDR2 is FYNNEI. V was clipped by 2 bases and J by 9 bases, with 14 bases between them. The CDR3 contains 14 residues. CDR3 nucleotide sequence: TGTGCCAGCAGTGAACGGGCTAGGCCGGGTGAGCAGTTCTTC. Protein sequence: CASSERARPGEQFF.

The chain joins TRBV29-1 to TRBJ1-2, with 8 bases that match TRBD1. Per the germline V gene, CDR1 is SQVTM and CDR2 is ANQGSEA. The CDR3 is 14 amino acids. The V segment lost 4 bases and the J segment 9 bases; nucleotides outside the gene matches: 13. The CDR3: CSVAGGEFGGSYTF. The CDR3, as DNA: TGCAGCGTTGCAGGGGGCGAGTTCGGTGGGAGCTACACCTTC. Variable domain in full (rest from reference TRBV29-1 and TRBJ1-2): SAVISQKPSRDICQRGTSLTIQCQVDSQVTMMFWYRQQPGQSLTLIATANQGSEATYESGFVIDKFPISRPNLTFSTLTVSNMSPEDSSIYLCSVAGGEFGGSYTFGSGTRLTVV.

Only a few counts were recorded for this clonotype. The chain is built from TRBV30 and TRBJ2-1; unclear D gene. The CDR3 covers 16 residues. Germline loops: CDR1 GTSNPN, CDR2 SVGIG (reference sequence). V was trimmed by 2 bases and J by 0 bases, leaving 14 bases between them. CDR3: CAWSPTWGISYNEQFF. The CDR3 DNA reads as TGTGCCTGGAGTCCTACTTGGGGAATCTCCTACAATGAGCAGTTCTTC.

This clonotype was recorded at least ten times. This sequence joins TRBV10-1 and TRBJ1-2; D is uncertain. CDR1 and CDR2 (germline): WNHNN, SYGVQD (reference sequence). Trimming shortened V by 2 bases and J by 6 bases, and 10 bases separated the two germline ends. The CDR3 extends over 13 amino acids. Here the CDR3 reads CASSETGADGYTF. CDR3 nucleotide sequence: TGCGCCAGCAGTGAGACGGGTGCCGATGGCTACACCTTC.

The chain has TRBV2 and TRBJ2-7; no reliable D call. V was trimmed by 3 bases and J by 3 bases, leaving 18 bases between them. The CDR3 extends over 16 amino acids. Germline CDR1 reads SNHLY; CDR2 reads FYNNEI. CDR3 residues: CASSDGVTSLDYEQYF. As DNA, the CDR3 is TGTGCCAGCAGTGATGGGGTGACTTCCTTAGACTACGAGCAGTACTTC.

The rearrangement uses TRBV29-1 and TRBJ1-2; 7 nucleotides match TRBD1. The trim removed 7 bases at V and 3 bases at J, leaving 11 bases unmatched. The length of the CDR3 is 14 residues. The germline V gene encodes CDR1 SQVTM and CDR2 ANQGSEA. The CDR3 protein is CSAALGTDHYGYTF. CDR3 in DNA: TGCAGCGCTGCTCTCGGGACAGACCACTATGGCTACACCTTC.

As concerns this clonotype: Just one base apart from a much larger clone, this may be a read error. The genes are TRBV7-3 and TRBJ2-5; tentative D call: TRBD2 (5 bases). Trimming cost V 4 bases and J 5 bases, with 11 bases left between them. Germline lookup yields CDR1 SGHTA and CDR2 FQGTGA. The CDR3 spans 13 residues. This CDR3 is CASSSRGWETQYF. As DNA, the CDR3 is TGTGCCAGCAGCTCCCGAGGGTGGGAGACCCAGTACTTC. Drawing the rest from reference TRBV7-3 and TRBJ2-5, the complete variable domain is GAGVSQTPSNKVTEKGKYVELRCDPISGHTALYWYRQSLGQGPEFLIYFQGTGAADDSGLPNDRFFAVRPEGSVSTLKIQRTERGDSAVYLCASSSRGWETQYFGPGTRLLVL.

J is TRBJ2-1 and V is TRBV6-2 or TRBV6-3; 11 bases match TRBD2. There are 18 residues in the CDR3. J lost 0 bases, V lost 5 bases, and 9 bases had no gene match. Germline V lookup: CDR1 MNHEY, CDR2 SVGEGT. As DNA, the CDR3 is TGTGCCAGCAGTGCTTCTAGCGGGAGGACCACCTCCTACAATGAGCAGTTCTTC. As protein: CASSASSGRTTSYNEQFF.

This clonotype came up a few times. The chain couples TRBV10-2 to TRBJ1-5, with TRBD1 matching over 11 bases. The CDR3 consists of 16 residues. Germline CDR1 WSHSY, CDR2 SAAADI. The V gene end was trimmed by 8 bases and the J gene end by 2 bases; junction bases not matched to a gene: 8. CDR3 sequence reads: CASGTGGVVGNQPQHF. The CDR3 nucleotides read TGCGCCAGCGGGACAGGGGGGGTAGTGGGCAATCAGCCCCAGCATTTT.

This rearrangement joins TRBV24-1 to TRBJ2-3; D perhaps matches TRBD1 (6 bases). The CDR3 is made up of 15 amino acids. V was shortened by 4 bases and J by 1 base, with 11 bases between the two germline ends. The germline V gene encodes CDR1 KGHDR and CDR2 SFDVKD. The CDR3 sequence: CATSDPTGGTDTQYF. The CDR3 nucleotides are TGTGCCACCAGTGACCCGACAGGTGGCACAGATACGCAGTATTTT.

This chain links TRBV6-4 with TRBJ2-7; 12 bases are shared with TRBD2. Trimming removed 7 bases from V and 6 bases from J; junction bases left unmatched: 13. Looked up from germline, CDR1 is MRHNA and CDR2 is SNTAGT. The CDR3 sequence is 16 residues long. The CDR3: CASTQLGLAGFGEQYF. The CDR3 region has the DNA TGTGCCAGCACTCAACTTGGACTAGCGGGATTCGGCGAGCAGTACTTC.

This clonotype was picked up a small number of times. The CDR3 coding sequence is TGCAGTGCCACCCACGTCGGGTTTCAGCCCCAGCATTTT. The encoded protein is CSATHVGFQPQHF. The chain carries TRBV20-1 and TRBJ1-5; no clear D gene. This CDR3 spans 13 amino acids. V was trimmed by 6 bases and J by 6 bases, leaving 15 bases between them. Germline V gene lookup returns CDR1 DFQATT and CDR2 SNEGSKA (reference sequence).

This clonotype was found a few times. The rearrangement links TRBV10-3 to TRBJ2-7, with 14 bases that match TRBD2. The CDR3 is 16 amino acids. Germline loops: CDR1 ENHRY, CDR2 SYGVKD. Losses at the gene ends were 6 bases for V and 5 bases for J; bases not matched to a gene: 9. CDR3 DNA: TGTGCCATCAGCGACCCGGGACTAGCGGGAGACGACGAGCAGTACTTC. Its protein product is CAISDPGLAGDDEQYF.

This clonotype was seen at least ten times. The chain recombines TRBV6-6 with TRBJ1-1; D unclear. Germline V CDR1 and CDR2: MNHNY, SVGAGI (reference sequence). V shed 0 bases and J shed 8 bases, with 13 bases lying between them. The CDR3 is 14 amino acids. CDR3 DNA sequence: TGTGCCAGCAGTTACTCGTACCCCCGGCTAGAAGCTTTCTTT. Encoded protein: CASSYSYPRLEAFF.

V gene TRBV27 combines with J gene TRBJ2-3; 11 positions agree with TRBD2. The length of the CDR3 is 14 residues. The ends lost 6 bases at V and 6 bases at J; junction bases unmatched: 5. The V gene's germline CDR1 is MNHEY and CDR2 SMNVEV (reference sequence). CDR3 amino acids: CASSTSGRRDTQYF. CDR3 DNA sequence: TGTGCCAGCAGCACTAGCGGGAGAAGGGATACGCAGTATTTT.

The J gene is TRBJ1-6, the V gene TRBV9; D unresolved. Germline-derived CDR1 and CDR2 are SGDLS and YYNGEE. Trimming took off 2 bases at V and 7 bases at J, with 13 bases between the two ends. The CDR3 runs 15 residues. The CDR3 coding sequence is TGTGCCAGCAGCGTGAACACTCTTGGCAATTCACCCCTCCACTTT. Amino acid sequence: CASSVNTLGNSPLHF.

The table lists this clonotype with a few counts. The CDR3 spells CASSRTGLQETQYF. The CDR3 DNA is TGTGCCAGCAGCCGTACCGGACTACAAGAGACCCAGTACTTC. The rearrangement uses TRBV7-2 and TRBJ2-5; D might be TRBD2 (6 bases). The V gene lost 5 bases and the J gene lost 2 bases, with 12 bases spanning the gap. CDR1 SGHTA and CDR2 FQGNSA come from the germline V gene. The CDR3 sequence is 14 residues long.

The CDR3 DNA sequence: TGTGCCAGCAGCCAAGGGGCTCTCACAGATACGCAGTATTTT. Encoded protein: CASSQGALTDTQYF. The chain joins TRBV3-1 to TRBJ2-3; D call uncertain. Germline CDR1 is LGHDT and CDR2 is YNNKEL (reference sequence). V lost 1 base and J lost 2, with 7 bases in between. The CDR3 loop spans 14 amino acids.

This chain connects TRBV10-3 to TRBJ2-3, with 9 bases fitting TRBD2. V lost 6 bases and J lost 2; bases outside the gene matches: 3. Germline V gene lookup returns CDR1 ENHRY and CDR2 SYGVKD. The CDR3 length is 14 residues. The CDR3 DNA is TGTGCCATCAGGCGGGGGGGGGACACAGATACGCAGTATTTT. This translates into CAIRRGGDTDTQYF.

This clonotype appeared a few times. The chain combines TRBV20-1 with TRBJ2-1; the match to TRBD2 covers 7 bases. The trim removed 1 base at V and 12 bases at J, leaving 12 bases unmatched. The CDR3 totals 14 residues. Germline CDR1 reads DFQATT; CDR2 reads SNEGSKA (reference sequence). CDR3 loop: CSARARGRGRGQFF. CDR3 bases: TGCAGTGCTAGAGCCCGAGGGAGAGGGAGGGGGCAGTTCTTC.

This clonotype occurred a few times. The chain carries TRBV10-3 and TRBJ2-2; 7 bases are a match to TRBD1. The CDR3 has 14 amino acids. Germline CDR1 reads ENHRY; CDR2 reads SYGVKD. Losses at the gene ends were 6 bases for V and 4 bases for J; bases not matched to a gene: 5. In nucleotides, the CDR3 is TGTGCCATCAGCCGGGACAGCTCCACCGGGGAGCTGTTTTTT. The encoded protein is CAISRDSSTGELFF.

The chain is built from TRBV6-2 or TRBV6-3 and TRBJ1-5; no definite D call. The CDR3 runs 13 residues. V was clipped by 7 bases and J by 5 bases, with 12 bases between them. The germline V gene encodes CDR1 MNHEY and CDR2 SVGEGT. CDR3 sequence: CASTSRRDQPQHF. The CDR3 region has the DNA TGTGCCAGCACCTCCAGGCGGGATCAGCCCCAGCATTTT.